Shown below are 11 T cell receptor beta chains from a single sample sequenced in a study of vaccination and CD4 T cells after COVID-19. Which antigens these TCRs recognize remains unknown. Noted treatment: approximately 9-day PBMC culture with coronavirus spike peptide pools or control peptides (ViraFEST assay). During the years 2011-2018, before the COVID-19 pandemic, the unexposed donor's CD4+ T cells were collected. Sequenced with the Oncomine TCR Beta short-read assay was DNA taken from cultured CD4+ T cells. Scientists extracted genomic DNA from CD4+ T cells grown in culture. TCRdb reanalysed the PCR reads using MiXCR and keeps one entry per CDR3 protein. The table records 9,100 or so distinct CDR3 sequences, more than 25% of them present only once. The sample taken for sequencing was CD4+ T cells from blood, cultured in vitro. These receptors were obtained from a human donor in good health.

This chain links TRBV6-2 or TRBV6-3 with TRBJ1-4; D uncertain. The CDR3 has 14 amino acids. V was cut by 7 bases and J by 0 bases, with 9 bases left in between. Per germline, CDR1 MNHEY and CDR2 SVGEGT. In DNA form, the CDR3 reads TGTGCCAGCAAAATGACCACAACTAATGAAAAACTGTTTTTT. It translates to CASKMTTTNEKLFF.

This chain joins TRBV19 and TRBJ1-1, with 9 bases aligning to TRBD1. Germline lookup yields CDR1 LNHDA and CDR2 SQIVND (reference sequence). V trimming: 5 bases; J trimming: 2 bases; junction bases outside the gene matches: 9. This CDR3 comprises 16 residues. Written as DNA, the CDR3 is TGTGCCAGTAGTGTCCTACCGGGACAGGGAAACACTGAAGCTTTCTTT. Translated: CASSVLPGQGNTEAFF.

The V gene is TRBV28, the J gene TRBJ2-3; no clear D gene. This CDR3 region has 10 residues. V lost 8 bases to trimming and J lost 6 bases, with 6 bases between them. Looked up from germline, CDR1 is MDHEN and CDR2 is SYDVKM. DNA of the CDR3: TGTGCCAGCCCCCCCGATACGCAGTATTTT. Amino acids: CASPPDTQYF.

This clonotype was seen only a few times. This chain links TRBV10-3 with TRBJ1-5; D not resolved. The CDR3 is 13 amino acids. Per the germline V gene, CDR1 is ENHRY and CDR2 is SYGVKD. The V and J ends lost 6 bases and 7 bases respectively, with 13 bases between them. CDR3 sequence reads: CAISLGVGQPQHF. DNA of the CDR3: TGTGCCATCAGCCTCGGGGTTGGGCAGCCCCAGCATTTT.

This chain links TRBV29-1 with TRBJ2-7, with TRBD2 matching 9 bases. The CDR3 contains 16 residues. Per the germline V gene, CDR1 is SQVTM and CDR2 is ANQGSEA. The V and J ends lost 2 bases and 2 bases, in that order; junction bases with no gene match: 10. Here the CDR3 reads CSVEFPTSGPTYEQYF. The CDR3 DNA follows: TGCAGCGTTGAATTCCCGACTAGCGGACCCACCTACGAGCAGTACTTC.

The chain links TRBV6-5 to TRBJ1-5; no reliable D call. The germline V and J ends were trimmed by 0 bases and 3 bases, with 9 bases remaining between them. Germline V CDR1 and CDR2: MNHEY, SVGAGI. CDR3 length: 15 residues. The CDR3 nucleotides read TGTGCCAGCAGTTACTCGAGTACCGTCAATCAGCCCCAGCATTTT. Its protein is CASSYSSTVNQPQHF.

The rearrangement links TRBV6-2 or TRBV6-3 to TRBJ1-1; 8 positions match TRBD1. The germline gives CDR1 MNHEY, CDR2 SVGEGT. J gave up 5 bases and V 7 bases, and 18 bases lay outside the gene matches. This CDR3 contains 17 residues. The CDR3 region is CASTLGAGGMVRTEAFF. The DNA for the CDR3 is TGTGCCAGCACCCTCGGGGCAGGGGGCATGGTGAGGACTGAAGCTTTCTTT.

This clonotype has just a few counts. This chain connects TRBV2 to TRBJ2-5; D is uncertain. Germline-derived CDR1 and CDR2 are SNHLY and FYNNEI. The CDR3 is 12 amino acids. The V gene lost 4 bases and the J gene lost 5 bases, with 8 bases spanning the gap. The CDR3 sequence: CASSGTGETQYF. DNA for the CDR3: TGTGCCAGCAGTGGAACTGGGGAGACCCAGTACTTC.

The genes are TRBV5-4 and TRBJ1-2; D possibly corresponds to TRBD1 (5 bases). The CDR3 consists of 16 residues. From germline, CDR1 is SGHNT and CDR2 YYREEE (reference sequence). The ends were cut back, 0 bases at V and 2 bases at J, with 14 bases in the middle. In DNA, the CDR3 is TGTGCCAGCAGCTTGGGATGGGGCACCACAAACTATGGCTACACCTTC. Its protein is CASSLGWGTTNYGYTF.

As regards this clonotype: A junction boundary mismatches the germline segment, possibly from a read error. V and J are TRBV7-2 and TRBJ1-3; D is unclear. CDR3 length: 12 amino acids. CDR1 and CDR2 (germline): SGHTA, FQGNSA. CDR3 residues: CASSIAGNTVYF. CDR3 coding DNA: TGTGCCAGCAGCATCGCGGGGAACACCGTATATTTT.

This clonotype was detected a few times. The chain employs TRBV11-2 and TRBJ1-6; TRBD1 matches 9 bases. V lost 5 bases and J lost 8; bases outside the gene matches: 7. The CDR3 spans 15 residues. Germline V gene lookup returns CDR1 SGHAT and CDR2 FQNNGV. The CDR3 here is CASSQRRTGDSPLHF. DNA for the CDR3: TGTGCCAGCAGCCAGCGTCGGACAGGGGATTCACCCCTCCACTTT.